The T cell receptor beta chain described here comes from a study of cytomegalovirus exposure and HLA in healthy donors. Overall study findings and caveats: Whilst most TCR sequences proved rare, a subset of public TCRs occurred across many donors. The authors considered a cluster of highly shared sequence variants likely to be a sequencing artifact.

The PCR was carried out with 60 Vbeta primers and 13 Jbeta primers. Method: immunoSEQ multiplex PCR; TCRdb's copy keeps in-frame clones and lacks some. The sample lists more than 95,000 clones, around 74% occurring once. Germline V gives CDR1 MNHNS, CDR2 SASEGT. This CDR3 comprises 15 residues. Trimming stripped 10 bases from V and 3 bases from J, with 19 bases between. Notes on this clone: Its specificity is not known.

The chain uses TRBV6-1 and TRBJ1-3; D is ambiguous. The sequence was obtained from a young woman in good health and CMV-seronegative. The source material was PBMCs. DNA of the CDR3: TGTGCCACCGAGACCTCGAGGAGAGGTGGAAACACCATATATTTT. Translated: CATETSRRGGNTIYF.